These 31 T cell receptor beta chains were sequenced from one sample in a study of T cells in Graves' hyperthyroidism and ophthalmopathy. RNA transcripts yielded amplified TCR beta CDR3 regions. When the TCR CDR3 underwent first-round RT-PCR, the HTBI primer set was used. TCRdb independently ran MiXCR on the multiplex PCR reads; one entry per CDR3 protein. The sample consists of 500,000 to 750,000 distinct CDR3 sequences, 12% to 15% of them appearing once. The specimen was blood. These receptors all stem from a young woman with Graves' ophthalmopathy.

There are many counts of this clonotype. The chain uses TRBV27 and TRBJ2-7; D assignment may be TRBD1 or TRBD2 (5 bases each). V shed 3 bases and J shed 0 bases, with 12 bases lying between them. The CDR3 length is 15 residues. The V gene's germline CDR1 is MNHEY and CDR2 SMNVEV (reference sequence). CDR3 in amino acids: CASSLSWGPSYEQYF. CDR3 DNA: TGTGCCAGCAGTTTGTCATGGGGACCCTCCTACGAGCAGTACTTC.

The sample holds many counts of this clonotype. The chain is built from TRBV2 and TRBJ1-1; no clear D. V lost 10 bases to trimming and J lost 4 bases, with 16 bases between them. Per the germline V gene, CDR1 is SNHLY and CDR2 is FYNNEI. CDR3 length equals 13 residues. The DNA of the CDR3 is TGTGCCATCCCGAGGGCCCGGGGCACTGAAGCTTTCTTT. It is translated as CAIPRARGTEAFF.

This clonotype appeared once. This may arise from a read error, as a much more abundant clone is one base away. The CDR3 region is CTSSLDFGSEETQYF. CDR3 coding DNA: TGTACCAGCAGCTTAGACTTCGGGTCAGAAGAGACCCAGTACTTC. The gene calls are TRBV11-1 and TRBJ2-5; D not resolved. The germline gives CDR1 SGHAT, CDR2 FQDESV (reference sequence). CDR3 size: 15 residues.

This clonotype has only a few counts. The V gene is TRBV4-1, the J gene TRBJ1-6; unclear D gene. Per the germline V gene, CDR1 is MGHRA and CDR2 is YSYEKL. V was cut by 6 bases and J by 7 bases, with 7 bases left in between. CDR3 size: 12 residues. The CDR3 sequence: CASRSPNSPLHF. In DNA, the CDR3 is TGCGCCAGCAGGTCTCCCAATTCACCCCTCCACTTT.

This clonotype was counted many times. The V gene is TRBV7-6, the J gene TRBJ2-7, with D perhaps TRBD2 (5 bases). V dropped 0 bases and J dropped 3 bases, with 9 bases sitting between them. CDR3 length equals 14 residues. The germline gives CDR1 SGHVS, CDR2 FNYEAQ. The CDR3 spells CASSLATTSYEQYF. CDR3 nucleotide sequence: TGTGCCAGCAGCTTAGCGACAACTAGCTACGAGCAGTACTTC. Combining the CDR3 with reference TRBV7-6 and TRBJ2-7 gives the whole variable domain GAGVSQSPRYKVTKRGQDVALRCDPISGHVSLYWYRQALGQGPEFLTYFNYEAQQDKSGLPNDRFSAERPEGSISTLTIQRTEQRDSAMYRCASSLATTSYEQYFGPGTRLTVT.

This clonotype was seen at least ten times. The chain recombines TRBV6-1 with TRBJ2-1; 8 positions match TRBD2. The CDR3 is 15 amino acids. Germline CDR1 and CDR2: MNHNS and SASEGT. V was clipped by 4 bases and J by 0 bases; unmatched bases: 2. The CDR3: CASSAGGRSYNEQFF. CDR3 sequence (DNA): TGTGCCAGCAGTGCGGGAGGGCGCTCCTACAATGAGCAGTTCTTC.

This clonotype was seen a handful of times. J is TRBJ2-1 and V is TRBV2; D perhaps matches TRBD2 (6 bases). The CDR3 has 10 amino acids. Between the trimmed V and J ends, which lost 10 bases and 8 bases, there was a span of 9 bases. Germline V gene lookup returns CDR1 SNHLY and CDR2 FYNNEI. CDR3 bases: TGTGCCATCGGGGAGGATGAGCAGTTCTTC. Residues: CAIGEDEQFF.

The chain is built from TRBV5-8 and TRBJ2-3; D is perhaps TRBD1 (5 bases). In germline, CDR1 is SGHTS, CDR2 YDEGEE. The CDR3 contains 15 residues. V was cut by 2 bases and J by 1 base, with 11 bases left in between. The CDR3 DNA sequence: TGTGCCAGCAGCTTTTCCGACAGTGGCACAGATACGCAGTATTTT. Its translation: CASSFSDSGTDTQYF.

This clonotype was seen at least ten times. The rearrangement uses TRBV20-1 and TRBJ1-4; the D gene is possibly TRBD1 (5 bases). V lost 1 base to trimming and J lost 5 bases, with 8 bases between them. The CDR3 runs to 13 residues. The V gene's germline CDR1 is DFQATT and CDR2 SNEGSKA (reference sequence). The CDR3: CSARAGHNEKLFF. The CDR3 DNA is TGCAGTGCTAGAGCTGGACACAATGAAAAACTGTTTTTT.

CDR3 in DNA: TGTGCCAGCAGCAGGGACAGGGGATATATTCGGGGCTCCTACGAGCAGTACTTC. This gives the protein CASSRDRGYIRGSYEQYF. The gene calls are TRBV6-1 and TRBJ2-7; TRBD1 agrees at 10 bases. With 6 bases clipped from V and 0 bases from J, the junction kept 14 bases outside the gene matches. This CDR3 has 18 amino acids. The germline gives CDR1 MNHNS, CDR2 SASEGT.

This clonotype was picked up many times. The V call is TRBV6-2 or TRBV6-3, the J call TRBJ2-7; maybe TRBD1 (5 bases). CDR1 is MNHEY and CDR2 is SVGEGT in the germline V gene. The CDR3 runs 16 residues. V lost 8 bases, J lost 0 bases, and 20 bases lay in between. The CDR3 here is CASSRAALRHSYEQYF. The CDR3 DNA is TGTGCCAGCTCCAGGGCAGCCCTGAGGCACTCCTACGAGCAGTACTTC.

This clonotype was observed many times. The chain is built from TRBV15 and TRBJ2-1; 8 nucleotides match TRBD2. Per germline, CDR1 LNHNV and CDR2 YYDKDF (reference sequence). This CDR3 spans 16 amino acids. Trimming removed 1 base from V and 7 bases from J; junction bases left unmatched: 9. CDR3 protein: CATSRGVGAGDNEQFF. In DNA form, the CDR3 reads TGTGCCACCAGCAGAGGAGTTGGAGCGGGAGATAATGAGCAGTTCTTC.

This rearrangement joins TRBV24-1 to TRBJ2-2, with D tentatively TRBD1 or TRBD2 (6 bases each). Germline V CDR1 and CDR2: KGHDR, SFDVKD. The CDR3 length is 20 residues. V was pared by 5 bases and J by 5 bases, with 29 bases between. Here the CDR3 DNA reads TGTGCCACCAGTGCTCCAACCCGGGACTCCGAACAGGGATGGACCGGGGAGCTGTTTTTT. It yields the protein CATSAPTRDSEQGWTGELFF.

In its sample, this clonotype was seen many times. The V gene is TRBV27, the J gene TRBJ2-7, with D perhaps TRBD2 (7 bases). The CDR3 length is 14 residues. The germline V gene encodes CDR1 MNHEY and CDR2 SMNVEV (reference sequence). Trimming cost V 4 bases and J 2 bases, with 12 bases left between them. The CDR3 bases are TGTGCCAGCAGTTGGAACGGGGGGCCCTACGAGCAGTACTTC. Translating it yields CASSWNGGPYEQYF.

V gene TRBV6-5 combines with J gene TRBJ2-3; 7 nucleotides agree with TRBD2. Germline V gene lookup returns CDR1 MNHEY and CDR2 SVGAGI. This CDR3 region has 15 residues. With V trimmed by 3 bases and J by 3 bases, 6 bases remained unmatched. The CDR3 nucleotides read TGTGCCAGCAGTTATAGCGGGTGGGGGACAGATACGCAGTATTTT. Residues: CASSYSGWGTDTQYF.

This clonotype was counted ten times or more. This chain joins TRBV7-9 and TRBJ2-7; D is uncertain. The germline V and J ends were trimmed by 8 bases and 5 bases, with 10 bases remaining between them. Germline assignment: CDR1 SEHNR and CDR2 FQNEAQ (reference sequence). The CDR3 sequence is 11 residues long. The CDR3 DNA reads TGTGCCAGCTCACCACGGGACGAGCAGTACTTC. Protein: CASSPRDEQYF.

There are a few counts of this clonotype. V gene TRBV5-1 combines with J gene TRBJ2-7; unclear D gene. The CDR3 sequence is 13 residues long. Trimming took off 4 bases at V and 2 bases at J, with 10 bases between the two ends. The germline gives CDR1 SGHRS, CDR2 YFSETQ. CDR3 bases: TGCGCCAGCAGCCCGCTGACCCCCTACGAGCAGTACTTC. Encoded protein: CASSPLTPYEQYF.

This clonotype was seen repeatedly, ten times or more. The rearrangement uses TRBV24-1 and TRBJ2-4, with D perhaps TRBD1 (6 bases). The V end lost 4 bases, the J end lost 9 bases, and 15 bases lay between the germline ends. The germline CDR1 and CDR2 sequences are KGHDR and SFDVKD. This CDR3 is 14 amino acids long. CDR3 protein: CATSDGTGSAIQYF. CDR3 bases: TGTGCCACCAGTGACGGTACAGGGTCGGCCATTCAGTACTTC.

This clonotype was detected many times. The CDR3 DNA follows: TGCAGCGTTGCCCACTCTCACAATGAGCAGTTCTTC. Encoded protein: CSVAHSHNEQFF. The genes are TRBV29-1 and TRBJ2-1; unclear D gene. The CDR3 covers 12 residues. Germline CDR1 SQVTM, CDR2 ANQGSEA. Trimming took off 4 bases at V and 5 bases at J, with 9 bases between the two ends.

This clonotype was seen repeatedly, ten times or more. The V and J genes are TRBV7-2 and TRBJ2-1; 8 bases agree with TRBD2. The ends lost 7 bases at V and 8 bases at J; junction bases unmatched: 7. In germline, CDR1 is SGHTA, CDR2 FQGNSA. The CDR3 has 13 amino acids. In nucleotides, the CDR3 is TGTGCCAGCATGAGCGGGAGATCGGATGAGCAGTTCTTC. This encodes CASMSGRSDEQFF.

The rearrangement joins TRBV15 to TRBJ2-5; 8 bases match TRBD1. The CDR3 consists of 15 residues. Germline V CDR1 and CDR2: LNHNV, YYDKDF (reference sequence). The V segment lost 1 base and the J segment 5 bases; nucleotides outside the gene matches: 6. Here the CDR3 DNA reads TGTGCCACCAGCAGAGGCGGACAGGGCGGCGAGACCCAGTACTTC. This translates into CATSRGGQGGETQYF.

In its sample, this clonotype was seen many times. The rearrangement uses TRBV7-2 and TRBJ2-5, with no clear D. The V gene's germline CDR1 is SGHTA and CDR2 FQGNSA. The germline V and J ends were trimmed by 3 bases and 2 bases, with 7 bases remaining between them. The CDR3 totals 13 residues. The CDR3 region has the DNA TGTGCCAGCAGCTTCAGTTTTCAAGAGACCCAGTACTTC. The encoded protein is CASSFSFQETQYF.

This chain links TRBV5-1 with TRBJ2-1; 13 bases agree with TRBD2. Per germline, CDR1 SGHRS and CDR2 YFSETQ. With V trimmed by 2 bases and J by 5 bases, 10 bases remained unmatched. This CDR3 contains 18 residues. CDR3 residues: CASSFWTSGSNLHNEQFF. CDR3 nucleotides: TGCGCCAGCAGCTTCTGGACTAGCGGGAGTAATCTCCACAATGAGCAGTTCTTC.

This clonotype was detected only a few times. The chain joins TRBV20-1 to TRBJ2-5; 9 bases align to TRBD1. Germline CDR1 reads DFQATT; CDR2 reads SNEGSKA (reference sequence). This CDR3 comprises 13 residues. The ends lost 4 bases at V and 4 bases at J; junction bases unmatched: 4. The DNA of the CDR3 is TGCAGTGCTAAACAGGGGGCGCGAGAGACCCAGTACTTC. Amino acid sequence: CSAKQGARETQYF.

The rearrangement links TRBV18 to TRBJ1-1; tentatively, D is TRBD1 (6 bases). Germline V gene data show CDR1 as KGHSH and CDR2 as LQKENI. V gave up 0 bases and J gave up 0 bases, with 11 bases separating them. This CDR3 is built from 16 residues. CDR3 nucleotide sequence: TGTGCCAGCTCACCACCGGGGGGACACTTGAACACTGAAGCTTTCTTT. Translation: CASSPPGGHLNTEAFF.

This clonotype was detected many times. The gene calls are TRBV20-1 and TRBJ2-1, with D tentatively TRBD1 (5 bases). Between the trimmed V and J ends, which lost 2 bases and 7 bases, there was a span of 12 bases. Germline V gene data show CDR1 as DFQATT and CDR2 as SNEGSKA (reference sequence). The CDR3 is 13 amino acids. CDR3 sequence: CSARNQGRNEQFF. The CDR3 DNA reads as TGCAGTGCTAGAAACCAGGGCCGTAATGAGCAGTTCTTC.

This clonotype was recorded many times. This chain links TRBV4-1 with TRBJ2-7; D gene uncertain. V was pared by 3 bases and J by 4 bases, with 13 bases between. The CDR3 is 14 residues long. The germline V gene has CDR1 MGHRA and CDR2 YSYEKL. The CDR3 sequence is CASSQVRQGYEQYF. The CDR3 DNA sequence: TGCGCCAGCAGCCAGGTACGACAAGGATACGAGCAGTACTTC.

This clonotype was observed many times. The gene calls are TRBV3-1 and TRBJ2-6, with D tentatively TRBD2 (6 bases). The V gene's germline CDR1 is LGHDT and CDR2 YNNKEL (reference sequence). Trimming pared 2 bases from V and 0 bases from J, leaving 8 bases between. The length of the CDR3 is 16 residues. CDR3 in amino acids: CASSQRGASGANVLTF. The CDR3 DNA reads TGTGCCAGCAGCCAACGCGGGGCCTCTGGGGCCAACGTCCTGACTTTC.

This clonotype was seen at least ten times. The DNA of the CDR3 is TGTGCCAGCAGCTTAGATCCGGGGACCACAGATACGCAGTATTTT. This gives the protein CASSLDPGTTDTQYF. The gene calls are TRBV11-2 and TRBJ2-3; D is possibly TRBD1 or TRBD2 (5 bases each). CDR3 length: 15 amino acids. V was clipped by 0 bases and J by 2 bases, with 9 bases between them. Germline loops: CDR1 SGHAT, CDR2 FQNNGV.

This clonotype was observed a handful of times. The chain links TRBV6-2 or TRBV6-3 to TRBJ2-7; D may be TRBD1 (5 bases). Germline CDR1 is MNHEY and CDR2 is SVGEGT. The CDR3 has 12 amino acids. The V gene lost 2 bases and the J gene lost 10 bases, with 12 bases spanning the gap. The CDR3, as DNA: TGTGCCAGCAGTTACACACGACAGCGACAGTACTTC. Its translation: CASSYTRQRQYF.

This clonotype was seen a few times. This chain connects TRBV27 to TRBJ1-5; tentatively, D is TRBD1 (5 bases). Germline CDR1 reads MNHEY; CDR2 reads SMNVEV (reference sequence). The CDR3 is 15 amino acids. V lost 5 bases and J 1 base, leaving 12 bases between the germline ends. DNA for the CDR3: TGTGCCAGCAGTCCCCTGGGACGGAGCAATCAGCCCCAGCATTTT. Protein product: CASSPLGRSNQPQHF.